The subject of this entry is one T cell receptor (beta chain). Its antigen is as yet unknown. The data were obtained in a study of T cell repertoires in cytomegalovirus infection. Study information: The study used recently identified HLA-C-restricted and well-studied HLA-B-restricted CMV epitopes. Shared public TCR beta signatures pointed to both CMV infection and a matching HLA type.

Each CDR3 protein gets one entry after TCRdb re-called the reads with MiXCR. The sample includes approximately 730,000 distinct CDR3 sequences, 25% to 35% of them seen just once. Sample: cultured CD8+ T cells from PBMCs, taken from culture after CMV antigen stimulation. This TCR was recovered from a human donor in good health (CMV status not recorded). Some clones in this sample may be carry-over from other donors' samples.

The CDR3 nucleotides are TGTGCCAGCTCACCCACGGGGGGCGGAACCAGGGAAGCTTTCTTT. Translated: CASSPTGGGTREAFF. The rearrangement joins TRBV18 to TRBJ1-1; TRBD1 is a possible D gene (6 bases). The CDR3 covers 15 residues. The ends were cut back, 3 bases at V and 8 bases at J, with 19 bases in the middle. The germline V gene has CDR1 KGHSH and CDR2 LQKENI.